A selection of T cell receptor beta chains follows, all from one sample in a study of CD8 T cells in ankylosing spondylitis. TCRdb recomputed calls from the 5' RACE reads with MiXCR, one row per CDR3 protein. The data hold around 130,000 distinct CDR3 sequences, with approximately 14% observed a single time. What was sequenced was blood, either unsorted or a sorted T cell fraction (not recorded which). Receptors originate from a female donor with ankylosing spondylitis or in good health (not recorded which). Both conserved end residues are part of each CDR3. The D gene is left open where the match is weak. The listing skips clone size in some rows; elsewhere it reads once, few, many or a size class.

d_gene | j_gene | v_gene | abundance | CDR3aa | CDR3nt
TRBD2 | TRBJ2-1 | TRBV4-2 | many | CASSQGGSGEYNEQFF | TGTGCCAGCAGCCAAGGGGGCAGCGGGGAGTACAATGAGCAGTTCTTC
- | TRBJ2-1 | TRBV11-2 | - | CASSLRYGQGTYNEQFF | TGTGCCAGCAGCTTAAGGTATGGCCAGGGGACCTACAATGAGCAGTTCTTC
- | TRBJ1-5 | TRBV7-2 | many | CASSLGGDWRNQPQHF | TGTGCCAGCAGCTTAGGGGGGGATTGGCGCAATCAGCCCCAGCATTTT
- | TRBJ1-5 | TRBV20-1 | many | CSALQGMANHYSNQPQHF | TGCAGTGCTTTACAGGGAATGGCAAACCACTATAGCAATCAGCCCCAGCATTTT
- | TRBJ1-5 | TRBV12-3/TRBV12-4 | many | CASSLSGLGERGQPQHF | TGTGCCAGCAGTTTATCAGGGCTCGGGGAGAGAGGTCAGCCCCAGCATTTT
TRBD2 | TRBJ2-3 | TRBV7-2 | few | CASSGTSGSLDTQYF | TGTGCCAGCAGTGGGACTAGCGGGAGTTTGGATACGCAGTATTTT
TRBD2 | TRBJ2-3 | TRBV12-3/TRBV12-4 | medium-sized | CASRGASGGTDTQYF | TGTGCCAGCAGGGGTGCTAGCGGGGGCACAGATACGCAGTATTTT
TRBD2 | TRBJ2-7 | TRBV5-1 | many | CASSLSSGPLEQYF | TGCGCCAGCAGCTTGTCTAGCGGGCCGTTGGAGCAGTACTTC
TRBD1 | TRBJ1-1 | TRBV10-3 | many | CAISTGGNTEAFF | TGTGCCATCAGTACAGGGGGCAACACTGAAGCTTTCTTT
- | TRBJ1-5 | TRBV7-9 | many | CASSFGGNQPQHF | TGTGCCAGCAGCTTCGGGGGCAATCAGCCCCAGCATTTT
- | TRBJ1-5 | TRBV6-5 | many | CASSYIPGNQPQHF | TGTGCCAGCAGTTACATCCCCGGAAATCAGCCCCAGCATTTT
TRBD2 | TRBJ2-1 | TRBV6-5 | few | CASSYSLSGRVSNEQFF | TGTGCCAGCAGTTACTCCCTTAGCGGGAGGGTATCCAATGAGCAGTTCTTC
TRBD1 | TRBJ1-1 | TRBV12-3/TRBV12-4 | - | CAGKQGSNTEAFF | TGTGCCGGCAAACAGGGGTCGAACACTGAAGCTTTCTTT
TRBD1 | TRBJ1-5 | TRBV20-1 | many | CSARDLARQGGYQPQHF | TGCAGTGCTAGAGATCTCGCCCGACAGGGAGGGTATCAGCCCCAGCATTTT
TRBD2 | TRBJ2-5 | TRBV20-1 | many | CSASGTSRKTQYF | TGCAGTGCTAGCGGGACTAGTAGAAAGACCCAGTACTTC
- | TRBJ2-3 | TRBV5-1 | few | CASSLRGGKTDTQYF | TGCGCCAGCAGCTTGCGAGGGGGGAAAACAGATACGCAGTATTTT
- | TRBJ2-2 | TRBV19 | - | CASSIRTPNTGELFF | TGTGCCAGTAGTATCCGGACACCGAACACCGGGGAGCTGTTTTTT
- | TRBJ1-2 | TRBV12-3/TRBV12-4 | many | CASRASGVSTYGYTF | TGTGCCAGCAGAGCCTCCGGGGTAAGCACGTATGGCTACACCTTC
- | TRBJ2-6 | TRBV12-3/TRBV12-4 | many | CASSPSSGANVLTF | TGTGCCAGCAGTCCCTCTTCCGGGGCCAACGTCCTGACTTTC
TRBD2 | TRBJ2-1 | TRBV5-1 | many | CASGPQGYLAGVPNEQFF | TGCGCCAGCGGCCCCCAGGGGTACCTAGCGGGGGTACCCAATGAGCAGTTCTTC
TRBD1 | TRBJ2-7 | TRBV24-1 | - | CATSESPGGEQYF | TGTGCCACCAGTGAATCTCCAGGGGGCGAGCAGTACTTC
- | TRBJ2-4 | TRBV24-1 | few | CATSDRVLAKNIQYF | TGTGCCACCAGTGACCGAGTCCTAGCCAAAAACATTCAGTACTTC
- | TRBJ1-2 | TRBV12-3/TRBV12-4 | - | CASSPGTPSAYGYTF | TGTGCCAGCAGCCCCGGGACCCCAAGTGCCTATGGCTACACCTTC
TRBD1 | TRBJ2-5 | TRBV12-3/TRBV12-4 | many | CASSQTGGGETQYF | TGTGCCAGCAGCCAAACAGGGGGCGGAGAGACCCAGTACTTC
- | TRBJ1-2 | TRBV15 | many | CATSRDPAPAGDGYTF | TGTGCCACCAGCAGAGACCCGGCCCCGGCAGGGGACGGCTACACCTTC
TRBD2 | TRBJ2-1 | TRBV7-3 | - | CASNSHSGSNEQFF | TGTGCCAGCAACAGCCATAGCGGGAGTAATGAGCAGTTCTTC
TRBD1 | TRBJ2-7 | TRBV7-2 | few | CASSSSSGTGSYEQYF | TGTGCCAGCAGCTCCTCCTCCGGGACAGGTTCCTACGAGCAGTACTTC
TRBD2 | TRBJ2-5 | TRBV12-3/TRBV12-4 | many | CASTQGSGSETQYF | TGTGCCAGCACCCAGGGTAGCGGGAGTGAGACCCAGTACTTC
- | TRBJ2-7 | TRBV6-5 | many | CASASGAEQYF | TGTGCCAGCGCGTCGGGGGCCGAGCAGTACTTC
TRBD2 | TRBJ2-3 | TRBV19 | few | CASSIEAGAFTDTQYF | TGTGCCAGTAGTATCGAAGCGGGGGCCTTCACAGATACGCAGTATTTT
TRBD1 | TRBJ2-1 | TRBV6-1 | many | CASSPGQGPYNEQFF | TGTGCCAGCAGTCCCGGACAGGGCCCATACAATGAGCAGTTCTTC
- | TRBJ2-3 | TRBV7-7 | many | CASSQAGADTQYF | TGTGCTAGCAGCCAGGCAGGGGCAGATACGCAGTATTTT
- | TRBJ1-6 | TRBV7-9 | - | CASSTVTTTNSPLHF | TGTGCCAGCAGCACCGTGACGACAACCAATTCACCCCTCCACTTT
TRBD2 | TRBJ2-5 | TRBV20-1 | - | CSALGGGQETQYF | TGCAGTGCTCTCGGGGGGGGACAAGAGACCCAGTACTTC
TRBD1 | TRBJ2-7 | TRBV5-1 | many | CASSLERGQDEQYF | TGCGCCAGCAGCTTGGAGAGGGGGCAAGACGAGCAGTACTTC
- | TRBJ2-1 | TRBV24-1 | few | CATSGAGNEQFF | TGTGCCACCAGTGGGGCCGGGAATGAGCAGTTCTTC
TRBD2 | TRBJ2-7 | TRBV10-3 | many | CAISDWTSGSSYEQYF | TGTGCCATCAGTGACTGGACTAGCGGGAGCTCCTACGAGCAGTACTTC
- | TRBJ2-2 | TRBV11-1 | few | CASSVGLGPRVTGELFF | TGTGCCAGCAGTGTGGGGCTGGGACCGCGGGTCACCGGGGAGCTGTTTTTT
- | TRBJ1-2 | TRBV27 | few | CASSLTGHNYGYTF | TGTGCCAGCAGTTTGACAGGTCATAACTATGGCTACACCTTC
TRBD1 | TRBJ1-2 | TRBV4-1 | few | CASSQLTGGYGYTF | TGCGCCAGCAGCCAACTTACAGGGGGTTATGGCTACACCTTC
- | TRBJ2-7 | TRBV29-1 | many | CSVEDNWTYEQYF | TGCAGCGTTGAAGATAACTGGACCTACGAGCAGTACTTC
- | TRBJ1-2 | TRBV9 | - | CASSVGEGLSYGYTF | TGTGCCAGCAGCGTAGGCGAGGGATTGTCCTATGGCTACACCTTC
- | TRBJ2-3 | TRBV28 | few | CASSRGSGAATDTQYF | TGTGCCAGCAGCCGGGGGTCCGGGGCTGCAACAGATACGCAGTATTTT
TRBD1 | TRBJ2-2 | TRBV27 | few | CASSTGTGSTGELFF | TGTGCCAGCAGCACCGGGACAGGGTCCACCGGGGAGCTGTTTTTT